Presented here are 27 T cell receptor beta chains from one specimen sequenced in a study of T cells after yellow fever vaccination. TCRdb reprocessed the 5' RACE reads with MiXCR, giving one entry per CDR3 protein. The repertoire holds hundreds of thousands of distinct CDR3 sequences, with 9% to 15% as singletons. The sequencing used PBMCs, collected on the day of the yellow fever booster vaccination. The receptors were sampled from a man in his thirties or forties who received the YFV17D yellow fever vaccine.

This clonotype was recorded a few times. The rearrangement uses TRBV27 and TRBJ2-6; the D gene is possibly TRBD1 (5 bases). Trimming took 7 bases from V and 1 from J, leaving 14 bases between them. The CDR3 loop spans 16 amino acids. CDR1 MNHEY and CDR2 SMNVEV come from the germline V gene (reference sequence). The CDR3 region is CASTRSAGSGANVLTF. In DNA form, the CDR3 reads TGTGCCAGCACTCGTTCTGCAGGGTCTGGGGCCAACGTCCTGACTTTC.

This sequence joins TRBV14 and TRBJ1-2; TRBD1 aligns across 8 bases. The CDR3 sequence is 14 residues long. CDR1 and CDR2 from the germline V gene are SGHDN and FVKESK. The V gene end was trimmed by 5 bases and the J gene end by 3 bases; junction bases not matched to a gene: 5. The CDR3 DNA sequence: TGTGCCAGCAGCTCCGGACAGGGCCACTATGGCTACACCTTC. The encoded protein is CASSSGQGHYGYTF.

This clonotype was counted a few times. V and J are TRBV12-3 or TRBV12-4 and TRBJ2-2; no definite D call. Trimming cost V 3 bases and J 3 bases, with 5 bases left between them. CDR3 length equals 13 residues. Here the CDR3 reads CASSFQYTGELFF. CDR3 nucleotides: TGTGCCAGCAGTTTCCAATACACCGGGGAGCTGTTTTTT.

This clonotype has only a few counts. This chain connects TRBV4-3 to TRBJ1-1; 8 positions match TRBD1. The CDR3 spans 17 residues. V gave up 0 bases and J gave up 2 bases; unmatched junction bases: 8. The germline gives CDR1 LGHNA, CDR2 YSLEER. CDR3 amino acids: CASSQDYRGTGNTEAFF. In DNA form, the CDR3 reads TGCGCCAGCAGCCAAGATTACCGGGGGACAGGAAACACTGAAGCTTTCTTT.

This clonotype was recorded at least ten times. The rearrangement joins TRBV12-3 or TRBV12-4 to TRBJ1-2, with D perhaps TRBD1 (5 bases). This CDR3 has 13 amino acids. V lost 5 bases and J 0 bases, leaving 7 bases between the germline ends. CDR3 sequence: CASSGAANYGYTF. CDR3 sequence (DNA): TGTGCCAGCAGTGGGGCCGCTAACTATGGCTACACCTTC.

The chain employs TRBV20-1 and TRBJ1-2, with D uncertain. The CDR3 runs to 14 residues. With 6 bases removed from V and 2 bases from J, the gap between germline ends came to 16 bases. Germline-derived CDR1 and CDR2 are DFQATT and SNEGSKA (reference sequence). In nucleotides, the CDR3 is TGCAGTGCCAACCTCGCCCTTCCCAACTATGGCTACACCTTC. Protein product: CSANLALPNYGYTF.

This clonotype occurred a few times. The chain combines TRBV7-2 with TRBJ1-1, with unresolved D. Germline values: CDR1 SGHTA, CDR2 FQGNSA. V was pared by 3 bases and J by 2 bases, with 10 bases between. This CDR3 is 14 amino acids long. In DNA, the CDR3 is TGTGCCAGCAGCTTCGGGTTTCGAAACACTGAAGCTTTCTTT. This gives the protein CASSFGFRNTEAFF. The complete variable domain, with remaining parts taken from reference TRBV7-2 and TRBJ1-1, reads GAGVSQSPSNKVTEKGKDVELRCDPISGHTALYWYRQSLGQGLEFLIYFQGNSAPDKSGLPSDRFSAERTGGSVSTLTIQRTQQEDSAVYLCASSFGFRNTEAFFGQGTRLTVV.

This clonotype has a handful of counts. The chain employs TRBV7-8 and TRBJ1-2; no clear D gene. Looked up from germline, CDR1 is SGHVS and CDR2 is FQNEAQ. Trimming shortened V by 1 base and J by 8 bases, and 11 bases separated the two germline ends. This CDR3 has 13 amino acids. The CDR3 region is CASSLVTSLGYTF. The CDR3 bases are TGTGCCAGCAGCTTAGTAACCTCCTTGGGCTACACCTTC.

V is TRBV10-3 and J is TRBJ2-7; 10 bases line up with TRBD1. The CDR3 covers 14 residues. The ends lost 3 bases at V and 3 bases at J; junction bases unmatched: 2. The germline V gene has CDR1 ENHRY and CDR2 SYGVKD. CDR3 residues: CAISEGTGVYEQYF. For the CDR3, the DNA is TGTGCCATCAGTGAAGGGACAGGGGTCTACGAGCAGTACTTC.

V usage is TRBV4-3 and J usage is TRBJ2-1, with D hard to call. Germline lookup yields CDR1 LGHNA and CDR2 YSLEER. Trimming cost V 5 bases and J 7 bases, with 12 bases left between them. The CDR3 sequence is 13 residues long. The CDR3 DNA reads TGCGCCAGCAGCAACCCGCAGATAAATGAGCAGTTCTTC. Amino acids: CASSNPQINEQFF.

V and J are TRBV6-1 and TRBJ2-7; D possibly uses TRBD1 or TRBD2 (6 bases each). Trimming stripped 7 bases from V and 7 bases from J, with 17 bases between. The CDR3 runs 13 residues. Germline CDR1 and CDR2: MNHNS and SASEGT. The CDR3 region is CASKGDSSEEQYF. The CDR3, as DNA: TGTGCCAGCAAGGGGGACTCCTCGGAAGAGCAGTACTTC.

Only a few counts were recorded for this clonotype. The chain couples TRBV7-2 to TRBJ2-3; D unresolved. This CDR3 region has 14 residues. V was clipped by 2 bases and J by 6 bases, with 12 bases between them. Germline values: CDR1 SGHTA, CDR2 FQGNSA. CDR3 protein: CASSLTTSYDTQYF. The CDR3 DNA sequence: TGTGCCAGCAGCTTAACGACATCATATGATACGCAGTATTTT.

The chain combines TRBV5-4 with TRBJ2-1, with 7 bases lining up with TRBD2. The CDR3 is made up of 14 amino acids. CDR1 and CDR2 from the germline V gene are SGHNT and YYREEE (reference sequence). CDR3 loop: CATNRGGTKKEQFF. CDR3 bases: TGTGCAACCAACCGGGGCGGGACTAAAAAGGAGCAGTTCTTC.

On this clonotype itself: With a much larger clone just one base away, this may be a read error. The rearrangement uses TRBV12-3 or TRBV12-4 and TRBJ2-6; D unresolved. The CDR3 extends over 13 amino acids. With 6 bases removed from V and 3 bases from J, the gap between germline ends came to 6 bases. CDR3 nucleotide sequence: TGTGCCAGCAGCAACTTTGGGGCCAACGTCCTGACTTTC. This codes for CASSNFGANVLTF.

This clonotype was observed a few times. The chain combines TRBV7-3 with TRBJ1-3, with no clear D. This CDR3 is 13 amino acids long. Trimming shortened V by 5 bases and J by 4 bases, and 9 bases separated the two germline ends. Germline V gene lookup returns CDR1 SGHTA and CDR2 FQGTGA. CDR3 sequence: CASSNTGGNTIYF. CDR3 in DNA: TGTGCCAGCAGCAACACTGGAGGAAACACCATATATTTT.

This clonotype turned up a few times. This chain joins TRBV5-1 and TRBJ2-1; TRBD2 matches at 12 bases. CDR3 length: 17 residues. Germline assignment: CDR1 SGHRS and CDR2 YFSETQ. J lost 2 bases, V lost 0 bases, and 3 bases had no gene match. The CDR3 is CASSLATSGRTYNEQFF. The CDR3 coding sequence is TGCGCCAGCAGCTTGGCAACTAGCGGGAGGACCTACAATGAGCAGTTCTTC.

Regarding this clonotype: This could be a read error, since a much larger clone is one nucleotide away. Here the CDR3 reads CASILDAGTGSYEQYF. CDR3 in DNA: TGTGCCAGCATCTTAGACGCCGGGACAGGGTCCTACGAGCAGTACTTC. The gene calls are TRBV7-2 and TRBJ2-7, with TRBD1 matching over 9 bases. Germline V CDR1 and CDR2: SGHTA, FQGNSA. The CDR3 has 16 amino acids.

This chain joins TRBV18 and TRBJ2-4; TRBD1 matches 7 bases. V gave up 5 bases and J gave up 9 bases; unmatched junction bases: 13. Germline loops: CDR1 KGHSH, CDR2 LQKENI. The CDR3 has 15 amino acids. DNA for the CDR3: TGTGCCAGCTCAACGGGGACAGTTAGGCTCGGCATTCAGTACTTC. It yields the protein CASSTGTVRLGIQYF.

This rearrangement joins TRBV5-1 to TRBJ2-2; no clear D gene. The CDR3 length is 15 residues. The V end lost 0 bases, the J end lost 1 base, and 7 bases lay between the germline ends. Germline lookup yields CDR1 SGHRS and CDR2 YFSETQ. The CDR3 coding sequence is TGCGCCAGCAGCTTGGCGTGGGGGAACACCGGGGAGCTGTTTTTT. This encodes CASSLAWGNTGELFF.

In DNA form, the CDR3 reads TGCGCCAGCAGCCAAGTGACTGCTTCGTCTGCGACCCAGTACTTC. Its protein product is CASSQVTASSATQYF. The chain uses TRBV4-1 and TRBJ2-5; D call uncertain. Between the trimmed V and J ends, which lost 1 base and 7 bases, there was a span of 16 bases. Germline-derived CDR1 and CDR2 are MGHRA and YSYEKL. There are 15 residues in the CDR3.

There are a few counts of this clonotype. The V gene is TRBV20-1, the J gene TRBJ2-3; D uncertain. CDR1 and CDR2 (germline): DFQATT, SNEGSKA (reference sequence). The V end lost 0 bases, the J end lost 4 bases, and 17 bases lay between the germline ends. CDR3 length: 16 residues. CDR3: CSAREGIATVPDTQYF. In DNA form, the CDR3 reads TGCAGTGCTAGAGAGGGGATAGCAACGGTGCCAGATACGCAGTATTTT.

The chain combines TRBV5-4 with TRBJ2-3, with 7 bases that match TRBD2. From germline, CDR1 is SGHNT and CDR2 YYREEE (reference sequence). The CDR3 contains 19 residues. The trim removed 4 bases at V and 0 bases at J, leaving 17 bases unmatched. The CDR3 is CASSRDLGRARPSTDTQYF. The CDR3 coding sequence is TGTGCCAGCAGCCGCGATCTAGGGAGGGCCCGTCCTAGCACAGATACGCAGTATTTT.

The sample holds a few counts of this clonotype. The rearrangement joins TRBV24-1 to TRBJ2-3; 9 bases fit TRBD2. The CDR3 sequence is 14 residues long. CDR1 and CDR2 (germline): KGHDR, SFDVKD. V shed 8 bases, J shed 4 bases, and the junction held 6 bases outside the gene matches. CDR3 loop: CATNSGRVADTQYF. Here the CDR3 DNA reads TGTGCCACCAATAGCGGGAGAGTCGCAGATACGCAGTATTTT.

This clonotype has only a few counts. The V gene is TRBV5-1, the J gene TRBJ2-1; TRBD2 matches 11 bases. This CDR3 has 15 residues. Looked up from germline, CDR1 is SGHRS and CDR2 is YFSETQ. Trimming removed 0 bases from V and 9 bases from J; junction bases left unmatched: 5. The CDR3 spells CASSLELAGVGEQFF. In nucleotides, the CDR3 is TGCGCCAGCAGCTTGGAACTAGCGGGAGTGGGTGAGCAGTTCTTC.

The chain is built from TRBV4-2 and TRBJ1-1; maybe TRBD1 (6 bases). Germline-derived CDR1 and CDR2 are LGHNA and YNFKEQ. Trimming cost V 6 bases and J 2 bases, with 16 bases left between them. The CDR3 has 15 amino acids. CDR3 DNA: TGTGCCAGCAGGGGGGCCAGTGGATTAAACACTGAAGCTTTCTTT. This encodes CASRGASGLNTEAFF.

The rearrangement uses TRBV7-9 and TRBJ2-7; TRBD1 matches at 7 bases. This CDR3 is 15 amino acids long. The germline V gene has CDR1 SEHNR and CDR2 FQNEAQ (reference sequence). Trimming at V came to 5 bases and at J to 3 bases, leaving 10 bases not matched to a gene. Here the CDR3 reads CASSLGQVPLYEQYF. CDR3 DNA sequence: TGTGCCAGCAGCCTAGGACAGGTTCCCCTCTACGAGCAGTACTTC.

A note on this clonotype: Being one base from a much bigger clone, this may be a read error. J is TRBJ1-3 and V is TRBV15; D may be TRBD1 (5 bases). Germline lookup yields CDR1 LNHNV and CDR2 YYDKDF (reference sequence). The CDR3 consists of 13 residues. CDR3 protein: CATSKGHKDTVYF. The DNA of the CDR3 is TGTGCCACCAGCAAAGGACATAAGGACACCGTATATTTT.